These T cell receptor beta chains were read from a single sample in a study of blood T cells in healthy people across ages. TCRdb itself ran the 5' RACE reads through MiXCR, one entry per CDR3 protein. This sample carries 1,800,000 or so distinct CDR3 sequences, more than 35% of them seen once, and the ten largest clones take roughly 23%. Sequencing was performed on blood. Receptors were obtained from a human donor in good health. Each CDR3 is given with its conserved first and last residue. A D gene is named only where the DNA matches it firmly. Expanded clones get a size class; other rows say once, few or many, or leave the size out.

>few|TRBJ1-2|.|TRBV12-3/TRBV12-4
TGTGCCAGCAGTTTAGATTCGCGGGGGGCGAACTATGGCTACACCTTC
CASSLDSRGANYGYTF
>.|TRBJ2-3|TRBD1|TRBV5-1
TGCGCCAGCAGCTTCTCCACGGGGACAGGGGGTGCGGTAGATACGCAGTATTTT
CASSFSTGTGGAVDTQYF
>.|TRBJ2-7|.|TRBV2
TGTGCCAGCAGTCAAGACAGTATCTACGAGCAGTACTTC
CASSQDSIYEQYF
>.|TRBJ2-7|.|TRBV6-6
TGTGCCAGCAGTAAGGACTCAACAGAGGCCTACGAGCAGTACTTC
CASSKDSTEAYEQYF
>few|TRBJ2-7|.|TRBV6-5
TGTGCCAGCAGTGTACAGGGCCACGAGCAGTACTTC
CASSVQGHEQYF
>.|TRBJ2-5|.|TRBV7-3
TGTGCCAGCAGCTTATTGGGCGGCGCCGAGACCCAGTACTTC
CASSLLGGAETQYF
>once|TRBJ2-1|TRBD1|TRBV29-1
TGCAGCGTTGAAGATCCTACAGGGGGCCCTAGGAATGAGCAGTTCTTC
CSVEDPTGGPRNEQFF
>few|TRBJ2-5|TRBD1|TRBV29-1
TGCAGCGGTGGACAGGCTGGAGCCCAGTACTTC
CSGGQAGAQYF
>.|TRBJ1-5|.|TRBV12-3/TRBV12-4
TGTGCCAGCAGTCCCTCGGGGACGGATAGCAATCAGCCCCAGCATTTT
CASSPSGTDSNQPQHF
>few|TRBJ2-5|TRBD1|TRBV7-6
TGTGCCAGCAGCCCCAGGGGACAGGGGAAAGAGACCCAGTACTTC
CASSPRGQGKETQYF
>.|TRBJ1-2|.|TRBV20-1
TGCAGTGCTAGATACTGGGGGCCCAGGAGAGGCTATGGCTACACCTTC
CSARYWGPRRGYGYTF
>.|TRBJ1-1|.|TRBV11-1
TGTGCCAGCAGCTTAGTTTCGGGGGACGGGGCTTTCTTT
CASSLVSGDGAFF
>.|TRBJ2-1|.|TRBV6-1
TGTGCCTCATTTCCTGGGTTTAGCTCCTACAATGAGCAGTTCTTC
CASFPGFSSYNEQFF